This T cell receptor beta chain was sequenced in a study of Tregs in tolerant kidney transplant recipients. The data were produced by immunoSEQ multiplex PCR, yet TCRdb's version contains in-frame clones alone and is incomplete. The repertoire holds around 20,000 clones, with approximately 80% as singletons. The J segment lost 6 bases and the V segment lost 0 bases, leaving 3 bases of the junction unmatched. The germline gives CDR1 MNHNY, CDR2 SVGAGI (reference sequence). This CDR3 contains 14 residues. The source is a human donor in good health. V gene TRBV6-6 combines with J gene TRBJ2-3, with 7 bases lining up with TRBD1. The sample was Tregs from blood. The CDR3 here is CASSYSPTGDTQYF. In DNA form, the CDR3 reads TGTGCCAGCAGTTACTCACCGACAGGGGATACGCAGTATTTT.